This T cell receptor beta chain comes out of a study of cytomegalovirus exposure and HLA in healthy donors. Turning to the study itself: Around 77 million unique TCRs from HLA-typed donors made up an early data release. Study observations and caveats: A later look showed TCR association rates differing by HLA locus, highest for DRB1 and lowest for HLA-C. Published work reported that the classifier diagnosed cytomegalovirus status with high specificity and sensitivity. From TCR beta sequences, most subjects' HLA-A and HLA-B alleles were reportedly predicted accurately.

The PCR used 60 Vbeta and 13 Jbeta primers. The assay was immunoSEQ multiplex PCR, and TCRdb's table has in-frame clones only and misses some. The sample has 100,000 or so clones; 76% are singletons. On this clone itself: The antigen remains unidentified.

V lost 2 bases to trimming and J lost 0 bases, with 7 bases between them. The CDR3 is made up of 14 amino acids. Germline V gene lookup returns CDR1 MNHEY and CDR2 SVGAGI. This clonotype originated in a man between 35 and 55 years old in good health and CMV-seronegative. This chain connects TRBV6-5 to TRBJ2-5; no firm D call. Sequenced material: PBMCs. The CDR3, as DNA: TGTGCCAGCAGTTACGGAGATGACCAAGAGACCCAGTACTTC. Protein sequence: CASSYGDDQETQYF.